The T cell receptor (beta chain) under discussion was sequenced for a study of shared clonotypes between healthy human individuals (TCRdb year 2020). With regard to the full study: The cohort included three men and a couple of women between 18 and 49 years of age. Libraries were prepared and TCR repertoires were sequenced by different laboratories using diverse techniques, in order to increase sequencing depth and limit assay-specific biases. The study deeply sequenced blood TCR repertoires of several healthy adults to estimate repertoire size and the extent of clonotype sharing between individuals. Leukapheresis yielded between about 0.94 and 8.9 billion PBMCs per donor. For each donor, CD4 naive and CD4 memory were each given three plates, CD8 naive was given two plates, and CD8 memory was given one plate. Study-level results and caveats: The genetic and exposure-history diversity represented was limited by the small number of donors. When several donors were compared, the shared fraction of clonotypes was approximately 5% for naive CD4, roughly 3.4% for naive CD8, roughly 2.5% for memory CD4, and 0.4% for memory CD8. Pairwise subsampling indicated that sequencing depth was expected to affect the degree of clonotype sharing among donors. Sampling was limited to blood, and TCR repertoires in tissue likely differ from TCR repertoires in blood. Estimated clonotype richness was generally larger for naive than for memory subsets. Incomplete sequencing was indicated by rarefaction of sorted-subset datasets, despite the large sequencing depth. Higher generation probabilities were observed for clonotypes shared by all four sorted-subset donors than for non-shared clonotypes.

Of note for this clone: Its antigen is currently not known. Qualities for individual bases were not recorded, and no much larger clone is one base off.

Healthy HIV-negative adults with no recently reported acute infections or vaccinations were included as donors. All donors were Caucasian adults living in Nashville, Tennessee, USA. CD4+ T cells were enriched through magnetic negative selection, after which naive cells were positively selected on CD45RA and the remaining negative fraction served as the memory subset. After blood collection by leukapheresis, PBMCs were isolated using Ficoll-Histopaque density gradient centrifugation and then cryopreserved in the vapor phase of liquid nitrogen. Purity and quantity of every magnetically sorted T cell population were checked by analytical flow cytometry. Each sorted fraction had its genomic DNA isolated and then quantified by UV absorbance on a Nanodrop 2000c. The CDR3 spans 15 residues, from the cysteine through the phenylalanine. Only the CDR3 DNA stays, 45 bases, in frame from base 1. CDR1 and CDR2 were assigned from the germline V gene as MNHEY and SVGAGI. Relative to germline, V is 5 bases shorter and J is 4 bases shorter, with 14 bases between their ends.

Using the deep immunoSEQ assay, multiplex PCR amplified TCR CDR3 regions from genomic DNA. For each cell subset, the extracted genomic DNA was distributed evenly across all wells of several immunoSEQ 96-well plates, and each plate served as one replicate. For sorted subsets, each replicate PCR was loaded with approximately 200 ng genomic DNA, equivalent to about 33,000 T cell genomes. The purified libraries were quantified using a Qubit 3.0 fluorometer, sized with a Bioanalyzer 2100, and then quantified again using the KAPA Library Quantification kit. Every immunoSEQ 96-well plate was sequenced on a separate single-read 150-cycle Illumina NextSeq 550 flow cell. The authors processed their data as follows. Because the immunoSEQ output included only junctional sequences and no quality scores, the filtering could not be the same as the filtering used for full-length reads. Sequences were annotated with PyIR, a Python wrapper for IgBLAST v1.9, and V/J genes and CDR3 were assigned using IMGT germline references. Reads were filtered out if the reads had weak V/J assignments (E-value above 1e-6), no CDR3, stop codons, out-of-frame junctions, or ambiguous translated residues. V3J clonotypes were defined as sequences sharing the same inferred V gene, J gene, and CDR3 amino acid sequence. Percentage overlap between repertoires was computed as shared unique clonotypes divided by the size of the smaller repertoire. Richness of each repertoire was evaluated using RTK rarefaction, the Chao1 estimator, and Recon v2.1 estimates of unobserved clonotypes. Generation probabilities were computed with OLGA for all TCRbeta clonotypes obtained by the gDNA method from several donors. TCRdb re-hosts the immuneACCESS table, in-frame sequences only. Its copies lack some clones; in the studies checked, an unresolved V gene accounts for under half of them, and the cause for the rest is not known. That table supplies the V and J calls and clone size; D and trimming were determined from the DNA. In this sample the table shows 2.5 million or so clones, roughly nine tenths of which occur a single time. Of the sample, 0.14% is held by the ten largest clones.

The receptor's source is a man younger than 30 in good health. Sequencing was performed on naive CD4+ T cells sorted from blood. What the cell subset or site label conveys for this sample: CD45RA+ positively selected. Recombination connected TRBV6-5 to TRBJ2-2; the D gene is not confidently resolved. The nucleotides are TGTGCCAGCAGTATAGGGCGCGTCTTCACCGGGGAGCTGTTTTTT. Its protein product is CASSIGRVFTGELFF.